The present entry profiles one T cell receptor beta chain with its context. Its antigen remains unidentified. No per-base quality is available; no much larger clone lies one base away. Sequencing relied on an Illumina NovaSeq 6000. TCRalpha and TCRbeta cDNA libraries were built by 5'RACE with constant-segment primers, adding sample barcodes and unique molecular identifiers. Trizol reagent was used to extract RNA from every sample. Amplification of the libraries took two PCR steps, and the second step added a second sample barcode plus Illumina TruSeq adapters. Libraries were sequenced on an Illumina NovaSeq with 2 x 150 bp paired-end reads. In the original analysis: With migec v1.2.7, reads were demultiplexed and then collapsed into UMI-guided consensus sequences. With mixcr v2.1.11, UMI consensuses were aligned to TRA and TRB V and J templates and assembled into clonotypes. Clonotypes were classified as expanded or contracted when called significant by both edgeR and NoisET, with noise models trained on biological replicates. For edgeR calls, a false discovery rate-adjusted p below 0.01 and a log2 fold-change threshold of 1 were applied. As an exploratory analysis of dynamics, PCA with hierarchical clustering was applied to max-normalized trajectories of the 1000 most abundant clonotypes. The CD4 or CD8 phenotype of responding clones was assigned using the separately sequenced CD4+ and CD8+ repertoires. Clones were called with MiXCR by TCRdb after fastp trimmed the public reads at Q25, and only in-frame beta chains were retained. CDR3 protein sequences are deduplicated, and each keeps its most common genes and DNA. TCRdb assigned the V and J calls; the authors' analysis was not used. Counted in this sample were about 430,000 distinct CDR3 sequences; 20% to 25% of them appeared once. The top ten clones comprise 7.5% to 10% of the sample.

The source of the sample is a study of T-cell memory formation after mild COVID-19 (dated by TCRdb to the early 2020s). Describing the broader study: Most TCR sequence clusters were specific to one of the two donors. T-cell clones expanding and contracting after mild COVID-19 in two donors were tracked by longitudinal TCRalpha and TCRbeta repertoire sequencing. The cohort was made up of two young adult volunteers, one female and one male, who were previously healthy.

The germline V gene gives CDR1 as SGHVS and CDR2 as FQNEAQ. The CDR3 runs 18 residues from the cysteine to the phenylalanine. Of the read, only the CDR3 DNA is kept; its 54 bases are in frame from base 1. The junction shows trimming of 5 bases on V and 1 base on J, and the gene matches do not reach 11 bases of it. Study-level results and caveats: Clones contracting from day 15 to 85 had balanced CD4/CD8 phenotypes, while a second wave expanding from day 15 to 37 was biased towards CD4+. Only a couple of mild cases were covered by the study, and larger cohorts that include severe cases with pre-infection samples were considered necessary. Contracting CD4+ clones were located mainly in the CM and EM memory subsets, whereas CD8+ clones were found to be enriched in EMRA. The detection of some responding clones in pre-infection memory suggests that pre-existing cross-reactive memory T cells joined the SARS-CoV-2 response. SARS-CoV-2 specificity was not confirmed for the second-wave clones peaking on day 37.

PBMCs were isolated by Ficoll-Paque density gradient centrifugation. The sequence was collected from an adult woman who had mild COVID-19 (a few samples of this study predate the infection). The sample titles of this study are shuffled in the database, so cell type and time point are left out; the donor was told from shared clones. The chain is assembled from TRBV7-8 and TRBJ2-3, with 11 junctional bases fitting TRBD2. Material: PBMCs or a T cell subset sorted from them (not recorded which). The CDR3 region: CASSILAGAPPGTDTQYF. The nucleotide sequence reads TGTGCCAGCAGCATACTAGCGGGAGCCCCCCCGGGCACAGATACGCAGTATTTT.